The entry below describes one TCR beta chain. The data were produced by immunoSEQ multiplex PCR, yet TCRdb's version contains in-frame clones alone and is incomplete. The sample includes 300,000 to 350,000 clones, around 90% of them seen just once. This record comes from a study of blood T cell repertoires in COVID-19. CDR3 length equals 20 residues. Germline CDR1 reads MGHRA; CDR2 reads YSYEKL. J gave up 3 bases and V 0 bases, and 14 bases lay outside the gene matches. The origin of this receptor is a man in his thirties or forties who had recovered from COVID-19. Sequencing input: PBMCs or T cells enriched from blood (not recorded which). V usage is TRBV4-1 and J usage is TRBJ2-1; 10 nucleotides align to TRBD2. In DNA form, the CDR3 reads TGCGCCAGCAGCCAAGACCTAGCGGGGGCCCGAATCAACAACTACAATGAGCAGTTCTTC. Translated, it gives CASSQDLAGARINNYNEQFF.